These 21 T cell receptor beta chains originate from one sample sequenced in a study of shared clonotypes between healthy human individuals. Data came from immunoSEQ multiplex PCR; TCRdb stores just in-frame clones and leaves some out. The sample holds over a million clones, 78% seen once. The sample consisted of memory CD4+ T cells from PBMCs. As to subset: CD45RA-negative fraction. Every receptor here comes from a man between 18 and 29 years old in good health. Some clones in this sample may be carry-over from other donors' samples.

This clone was found once. The V and J genes are TRBV5-1 and TRBJ1-2; a weak D match, TRBD1 (5 bases). V shed 0 bases and J shed 5 bases, with 17 bases lying between them. CDR1 SGHRS and CDR2 YFSETQ come from the germline V gene. CDR3 size: 16 residues. CDR3 nucleotides: TGCGCCAGCAGCTTGGGGGACGGGACTGAGTGGTATGGCTACACCTTC. Translation: CASSLGDGTEWYGYTF.

The J gene is TRBJ2-3, the V gene TRBV9; D might be TRBD1 (5 bases). The V gene lost 4 bases and the J gene lost 4 bases, with 7 bases spanning the gap. This CDR3 spans 12 amino acids. Germline loops: CDR1 SGDLS, CDR2 YYNGEE. The DNA of the CDR3 is TGTGCCAGCAGCCTAGGGGCAGATACGCAGTATTTT. Residues: CASSLGADTQYF. The entire variable domain, with the rest obtained from reference TRBV9 and TRBJ2-3, is as follows: DSGVTQTPKHLITATGQRVTLRCSPRSGDLSVYWYQQSLDQGLQFLIQYYNGEERAKGNILERFSAQQFPDLHSELNLSSLELGDSALYFCASSLGADTQYFGPGTRLTVL.

The chain is built from TRBV11-3 and TRBJ2-7; 7 nucleotides match TRBD2. V shed 5 bases, J shed 3 bases, and the junction held 22 bases outside the gene matches. The CDR3 covers 19 residues. The germline gives CDR1 SGHNT, CDR2 YENEEA. The CDR3 coding sequence is TGTGCCAGCAGCAGTCGGACCCGGGGGACGGGAGGCCCTCTCTACGAGCAGTACTTC. Protein product: CASSSRTRGTGGPLYEQYF. The complete variable domain, with remaining parts taken from reference TRBV11-3 and TRBJ2-7, reads EAGVVQSPRYKIIEKKQPVAFWCNPISGHNTLYWYLQNLGQGPELLIRYENEEAVDDSQLPKDRFSAERLKGVDSTLKIQPAELGDSAVYLCASSSRTRGTGGPLYEQYFGPGTRLTVT.

The chain carries TRBV7-2 and TRBJ2-7, with 7 bases lining up with TRBD1. The CDR3 consists of 15 residues. The germline V gene encodes CDR1 SGHTA and CDR2 FQGNSA. V lost 3 bases to trimming and J lost 1 base; unmatched junction nucleotides: 6. The CDR3 region has the DNA TGTGCCAGCAGCTTCGGTGGGACAGCTTCCTACGAGCAGTACTTC. Its translation is CASSFGGTASYEQYF.

The chain has TRBV9 and TRBJ1-1; no reliable D call. Per the germline V gene, CDR1 is SGDLS and CDR2 is YYNGEE. V was trimmed by 2 bases and J by 5 bases, leaving 10 bases between them. The CDR3 extends over 13 amino acids. The CDR3 coding sequence is TGTGCCAGCAGCGTCCGGGGAGATACTGAAGCTTTCTTT. This gives the protein CASSVRGDTEAFF.

Many counts were recorded for this clone. The chain uses TRBV7-8 and TRBJ2-5; 10 bases are a match to TRBD2. Looked up from germline, CDR1 is SGHVS and CDR2 is FQNEAQ. The ends lost 5 bases at V and 1 base at J; junction bases unmatched: 4. There are 15 residues in the CDR3. The CDR3 protein is CASSQGLATQETQYF. DNA for the CDR3: TGTGCCAGCAGCCAGGGACTAGCGACCCAAGAGACCCAGTACTTC.

Worth noting for this clone: This specimen includes other DNA sequences encoding the same CDR3. The rearrangement joins TRBV27 to TRBJ1-2; D perhaps matches TRBD1 (5 bases). Trimming cost V 10 bases and J 2 bases, with 8 bases left between them. This CDR3 contains 11 residues. CDR1 MNHEY and CDR2 SMNVEV come from the germline V gene (reference sequence). CDR3 in DNA: TGTGCCACCAGACAGAACTATGGCTACACCTTC. The encoded protein is CATRQNYGYTF.

V usage is TRBV29-1 and J usage is TRBJ1-1; D call uncertain. The germline gives CDR1 SQVTM, CDR2 ANQGSEA. This CDR3 has 13 amino acids. V was clipped by 6 bases and J by 3 bases, with 14 bases between them. The CDR3 DNA sequence: TGCAGCGTCGCCTGGGGTCTGGACACTGAAGCTTTCTTT. Amino acid sequence: CSVAWGLDTEAFF.

The chain couples TRBV18 to TRBJ2-7, with 9 nucleotides matching TRBD1. This CDR3 comprises 14 residues. Trimming cost V 2 bases and J 7 bases; bases outside gene matches: 6. The germline CDR1 and CDR2 sequences are KGHSH and LQKENI. The CDR3 region has the DNA TGTGCCAGCTCACCAACGGACAGGGGACCTGAGCAGTACTTC. Residues: CASSPTDRGPEQYF.

This chain links TRBV27 with TRBJ1-2; a possible D gene is TRBD1 (6 bases). This CDR3 contains 13 residues. CDR1 is MNHEY and CDR2 is SMNVEV in the germline V gene (reference sequence). The V and J ends lost 3 bases and 8 bases respectively, with 13 bases between them. DNA of the CDR3: TGTGCCAGCAGTTTGACAAGGGGGGCAGGCTACACCTTC. This sequence encodes CASSLTRGAGYTF.

This clone showed up just a few times. The chain recombines TRBV29-1 with TRBJ2-2, with a tentative D call TRBD2 (6 bases). From germline, CDR1 is SQVTM and CDR2 ANQGSEA. The CDR3 totals 17 residues. V lost 7 bases and J lost 0, with 21 bases in between. The CDR3 DNA reads as TGCAGCGCCGGAGGGACGGTTGGCGCCGCGAACACCGGGGAGCTGTTTTTT. Translation gives CSAGGTVGAANTGELFF.

DNA of the CDR3: TGTGCCAGCAGCTTAGGCCCGGACACTGAAGCTTTCTTT. This translates into CASSLGPDTEAFF. This rearrangement joins TRBV7-8 to TRBJ1-1; D is unclear. The germline gives CDR1 SGHVS, CDR2 FQNEAQ. This CDR3 has 13 amino acids. V lost 1 base, J lost 3 bases, and 6 bases lay in between.

V gene TRBV28 combines with J gene TRBJ2-3; 10 bases map to TRBD2. This CDR3 spans 14 amino acids. The germline gives CDR1 MDHEN, CDR2 SYDVKM. Trimming removed 8 bases from V and 5 bases from J; junction bases left unmatched: 7. CDR3 sequence: CASALAGAEDTQYF. The CDR3 nucleotides are TGTGCCAGCGCCCTAGCGGGAGCGGAAGATACGCAGTATTTT. Drawing the rest from reference TRBV28 and TRBJ2-3, the complete variable domain is DVKVTQSSRYLVKRTGEKVFLECVQDMDHENMFWYRQDPGLGLRLIYFSYDVKMKEKGDIPEGYSVSREKKERFSLILESASTNQTSMYLCASALAGAEDTQYFGPGTRLTVL.

This rearrangement joins TRBV10-3 to TRBJ2-5, with 8 bases lining up with TRBD2. The CDR3 runs to 13 residues. The J segment lost 5 bases and the V segment lost 7 bases, leaving 6 bases of the junction unmatched. Germline V CDR1 and CDR2: ENHRY, SYGVKD. The chain's CDR3 is CAIKMTSDETQYF. DNA for the CDR3: TGTGCCATCAAGATGACTAGCGATGAGACCCAGTACTTC.

CDR3 in amino acids: CASSLARGTNTEAFF. In nucleotides, the CDR3 is TGTGCCAGCAGCTTGGCCCGAGGGACGAACACTGAAGCTTTCTTT. V is TRBV5-5 and J is TRBJ1-1, with a possible D match to TRBD1 (5 bases). Between the trimmed V and J ends, which lost 0 bases and 1 base, there was a span of 10 bases. The length of the CDR3 is 15 residues. Germline V gene sequence: CDR1 SGHKS, CDR2 YYEKEE (reference sequence). The variable domain in full, completed from reference TRBV5-5 and TRBJ1-1, reads DAGVTQSPTHLIKTRGQQVTLRCSPISGHKSVSWYQQVLGQGPQFIFQYYEKEERGRGNFPDRFSARQFPNYSSELNVNALLLGDSALYLCASSLARGTNTEAFFGQGTRLTVV.

A note on this clone: This same CDR3 is encoded by further DNA sequences in the sample. V is TRBV2 and J is TRBJ2-7, with TRBD1 matching over 9 bases. The V gene end was trimmed by 5 bases and the J gene end by 3 bases; junction bases not matched to a gene: 5. Germline CDR1 is SNHLY and CDR2 is FYNNEI. The CDR3 covers 14 residues. CDR3 coding DNA: TGTGCCAGCAGTTCCGGGACAGGGAGCTACGAGCAGTACTTC. Amino acid sequence: CASSSGTGSYEQYF. The full variable domain, completed using reference TRBV2 and TRBJ2-7, is EPEVTQTPSHQVTQMGQEVILRCVPISNHLYFYWYRQILGQKVEFLVSFYNNEISEKSEIFDDQFSVERPDGSNFTLKIRSTKLEDSAMYFCASSSGTGSYEQYFGPGTRLTVT.

This clone was recorded many times. The genes are TRBV28 and TRBJ2-7; TRBD1 agrees at 10 bases. Germline assignment: CDR1 MDHEN and CDR2 SYDVKM. The V gene end was trimmed by 4 bases and the J gene end by 1 base; junction bases not matched to a gene: 7. This CDR3 is built from 16 residues. DNA of the CDR3: TGTGCCAGCAGTTCTCCGGGACAGGGGAGATCCTACGAGCAGTACTTC. Translated: CASSSPGQGRSYEQYF.

The J gene is TRBJ2-2, the V gene TRBV5-1; 9 nucleotides match TRBD1. With 4 bases clipped from V and 4 bases from J, the junction kept 8 bases outside the gene matches. This CDR3 spans 16 amino acids. Germline CDR1 is SGHRS and CDR2 is YFSETQ. CDR3 residues: CASSPPGQGGTGELFF. Here the CDR3 DNA reads TGCGCCAGCAGCCCCCCGGGACAGGGCGGCACCGGGGAGCTGTTTTTT.

The chain is built from TRBV7-9 and TRBJ2-7, with 10 bases fitting TRBD1. Trimming cost V 5 bases and J 4 bases; bases outside gene matches: 8. This CDR3 spans 15 amino acids. From germline, CDR1 is SEHNR and CDR2 FQNEAQ (reference sequence). CDR3 DNA: TGTGCCAGCAGCCCCTTGGACAGGGGGATTTACGAGCAGTACTTC. The encoded protein is CASSPLDRGIYEQYF.

This clone was picked up a small number of times. The chain uses TRBV10-2 and TRBJ2-7; the D gene is possibly TRBD2 (5 bases). V lost 6 bases, J lost 2 bases, and 14 bases lay in between. The CDR3 consists of 14 residues. The germline gives CDR1 WSHSY, CDR2 SAAADI. The CDR3 is CASRASGGAYEQYF. In nucleotides, the CDR3 is TGCGCCAGCAGGGCCAGCGGAGGAGCCTACGAGCAGTACTTC.

The rearrangement links TRBV30 to TRBJ1-4; 8 bases are a match to TRBD1. The length of the CDR3 is 13 residues. CDR1 is GTSNPN and CDR2 is SVGIG in the germline V gene (reference sequence). The ends lost 2 bases at V and 8 bases at J; junction bases unmatched: 4. Here the CDR3 DNA reads TGTGCCTGGAGTCAGGGGGCAGTGGAAAAACTGTTTTTT. Protein: CAWSQGAVEKLFF.